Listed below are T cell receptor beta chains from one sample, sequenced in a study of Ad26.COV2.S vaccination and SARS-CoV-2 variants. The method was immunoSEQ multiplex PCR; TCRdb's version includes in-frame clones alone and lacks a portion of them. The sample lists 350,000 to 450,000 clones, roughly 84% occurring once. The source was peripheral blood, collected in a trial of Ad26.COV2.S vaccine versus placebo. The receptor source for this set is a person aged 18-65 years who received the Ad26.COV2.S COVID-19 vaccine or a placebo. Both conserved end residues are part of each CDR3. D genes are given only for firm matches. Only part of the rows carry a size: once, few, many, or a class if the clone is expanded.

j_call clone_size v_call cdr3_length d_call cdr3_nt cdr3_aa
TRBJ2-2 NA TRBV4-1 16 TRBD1 TGCGCCAGCAGCCAAGGGGACAGGGGATACACCGGGGAGCTGTTTTTT CASSQGDRGYTGELFF
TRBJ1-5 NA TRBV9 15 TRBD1 TGTGCCAGCAGCGTAGAGGGACAGGGCAATCAGCCCCAGCATTTT CASSVEGQGNQPQHF
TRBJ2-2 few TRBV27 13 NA TGTGCCAGCAGTCCATACTGGGCCGGGGAGCTGTTTTTT CASSPYWAGELFF
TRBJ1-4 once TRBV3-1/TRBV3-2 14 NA TGTGCCAGCAGCCCACAGGCCGCCGATGAAAAACTGTTTTTT CASSPQAADEKLFF
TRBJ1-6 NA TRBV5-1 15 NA TGCGCCAGCAGCCAGTGGGGGGGTGGTAATTCACCCCTCCACTTT CASSQWGGGNSPLHF
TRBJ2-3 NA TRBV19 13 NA TGTGCCAGTAGCCAAATTTTGCTAGATACGCAGTATTTT CASSQILLDTQYF
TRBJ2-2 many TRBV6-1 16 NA TGTGCCAGCAGTGAACGGATCGGCGCGAACACCGGGGAGCTGTTTTTT CASSERIGANTGELFF
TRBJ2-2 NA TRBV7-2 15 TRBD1 TGTGCCAGCAGCTTAGGACAGGGACCCCCCGGGGAGCTGTTTTTT CASSLGQGPPGELFF
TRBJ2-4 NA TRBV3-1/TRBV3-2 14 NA TGTGCCAGCAGCCAAGATTTAGCGTGGGACATTCAGTACTTC CASSQDLAWDIQYF
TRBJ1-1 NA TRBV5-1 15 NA TGCGCCAGCAGCTTGGGAGGCAGGGGCGACACTGAAGCTTTCTTT CASSLGGRGDTEAFF
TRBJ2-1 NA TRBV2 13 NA TGTGCCGGCTTAGGAGGGGGGGCCAATGAGCAGTTCTTC CAGLGGGANEQFF
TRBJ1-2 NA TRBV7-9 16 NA TGTGCCAGCAGCACGCTAGAAATATCTTTGGACTATGGCTACACCTTC CASSTLEISLDYGYTF
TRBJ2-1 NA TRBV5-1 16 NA TGCGCCAGCAGCTCGAGGGCCGGAACCTCGGACAATGAGCAGTTCTTC CASSSRAGTSDNEQFF
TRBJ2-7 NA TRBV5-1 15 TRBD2 TGCGCCAGCAGCCCCCTCGCGGGGGTTATCGACGAGCAGTACTTC CASSPLAGVIDEQYF
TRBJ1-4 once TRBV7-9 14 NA TGTGCCAGCAGTTTAGCCGGGCCCCAAGGTGAACTGTTTTTT CASSLAGPQGELFF